These 27 T cell receptor beta chains share one sample of origin, sequenced in a study of CD8+ T cells in alopecia areata. The treatment: oral pan-JAK inhibitor, 5-10 mg twice daily. Sequencing used cDNA as its template, made by extracting RNA and reverse transcribing it. Sequenced by immunoSEQ multiplex PCR; TCRdb stores in-frame clones only, minus some. Of 110,000 or so clones listed, roughly 56% were seen once; the top ten hold 3% to 3.5%. The specimen comprised CD4+ T cells sorted from blood, sampled at week 24, from a patient treated with tofacitinib. The receptor set was obtained from a human donor with alopecia areata.

For the CDR3, the DNA is TGTGCCAGCAGCGACGAGCGGAACTATGGCTACACCTTC. Translating it yields CASSDERNYGYTF. This chain connects TRBV5-4 to TRBJ1-2; D is uncertain. Trimming stripped 4 bases from V and 2 bases from J, with 9 bases between. Germline V gives CDR1 SGHNT, CDR2 YYREEE (reference sequence). The CDR3 covers 13 residues.

This clone occurred many times. Other nucleotide sequences from this sample produce the same CDR3. The chain carries TRBV5-1 and TRBJ1-2; the D is unclear. Germline CDR1 is SGHRS and CDR2 is YFSETQ. CDR3 size: 14 residues. With 0 bases removed from V and 8 bases from J, the gap between germline ends came to 14 bases. CDR3 coding DNA: TGCGCCAGCAGCTTGGTAACCGGGGAAGGAGGCTACACCTTC. Translated, it gives CASSLVTGEGGYTF.

Points on this clone: One end of the junction is discordant with germline, which a read error may explain. Within the sample, other DNA sequences also encode this same CDR3. The chain links TRBV29-1 to TRBJ2-6, with TRBD1 as a possible D gene (5 bases). The CDR3 loop spans 14 amino acids. In germline, CDR1 is SQVTM, CDR2 ANQGSEA. CDR3 loop: CSAGFHSGANVLTF. The CDR3 region has the DNA TGCAGCGCAGGATTTCACTCTGGGGCCAACGTCCTGACCTTC. The entire variable domain, with the rest obtained from reference TRBV29-1 and TRBJ2-6, is as follows: SAVISQKPSRDICQRGTSLTIQCQVDSQVTMMFWYRQQPGQSLTLIATANQGSEATYESGFVIDKFPISRPNLTFSTLTVSNMSPEDSSIYLCSAGFHSGANVLTFGAGSRLTVL.

The V and J genes are TRBV2 and TRBJ2-2, with D possibly TRBD2 on 5 matching bases. The CDR3 extends over 15 amino acids. V was clipped by 10 bases and J by 4 bases, with 19 bases between them. Germline CDR1 is SNHLY and CDR2 is FYNNEI. CDR3 DNA sequence: TGTGCCACCCAAAAGGAGGCAGTGGGCACCGGGGAGCTGTTTTTT. Its protein product is CATQKEAVGTGELFF.

CDR3: CSVEMSGRPYEQYF. DNA of the CDR3: TGCAGCGTTGAAATGAGTGGCCGGCCCTACGAGCAGTACTTC. V usage is TRBV29-1 and J usage is TRBJ2-7, with D unresolved. Germline V CDR1 and CDR2: SQVTM, ANQGSEA. Trimming cost V 2 bases and J 2 bases, with 13 bases left between them. This CDR3 has 14 amino acids.

The chain links TRBV29-1 to TRBJ2-1; 7 nucleotides align to TRBD1. The CDR3 has 17 residues. The V segment lost 6 bases and the J segment 1 base; nucleotides outside the gene matches: 15. In germline, CDR1 is SQVTM, CDR2 ANQGSEA. CDR3 nucleotides: TGCAGCGTCGTTTCTCAAAATGAGGGACAGTCCTACAATGAGCAGTTCTTC. This encodes CSVVSQNEGQSYNEQFF.

J is TRBJ2-7 and V is TRBV7-2; TRBD1 matches at 7 bases. With 4 bases clipped from V and 0 bases from J, the junction kept 3 bases outside the gene matches. The CDR3 extends over 14 amino acids. CDR1 and CDR2 from the germline V gene are SGHTA and FQGNSA. The CDR3 DNA reads TGTGCCAGCAGCTCGGGACAGAGCTCCTACGAGCAGTACTTC. Translating it yields CASSSGQSSYEQYF.

This clone was seen once. The gene calls are TRBV30 and TRBJ1-5; 7 bases are shared with TRBD1. The CDR3 is 16 residues long. The germline gives CDR1 GTSNPN, CDR2 SVGIG (reference sequence). The trim removed 2 bases at V and 0 bases at J, leaving 7 bases unmatched. This CDR3 reads CAWSLAGGNSNQPQHF. The DNA for the CDR3 is TGTGCCTGGAGTTTGGCAGGGGGGAATAGCAATCAGCCCCAGCATTTT.

The V call is TRBV18, the J call TRBJ1-2; possible D gene TRBD1, 6 bases. From germline, CDR1 is KGHSH and CDR2 LQKENI. This CDR3 region has 15 residues. Between the trimmed V and J ends, which lost 6 bases and 3 bases, there was a span of 17 bases. The CDR3 sequence is CASSLGTSTHYGYTF. The CDR3 DNA reads as TGTGCCAGCTCCCTAGGGACAAGTACCCACTATGGCTACACCTTC.

The chain couples TRBV18 to TRBJ1-3; the D is unclear. Germline-derived CDR1 and CDR2 are KGHSH and LQKENI. CDR3 length equals 13 residues. Between the trimmed V and J ends, which lost 8 bases and 0 bases, there was a span of 8 bases. The CDR3 here is CASGRDSGNTIYF. CDR3 DNA: TGTGCCAGCGGCAGAGACTCTGGAAACACCATATATTTT.

The chain couples TRBV27 to TRBJ1-2, with TRBD1 matching over 7 bases. Germline CDR1 is MNHEY and CDR2 is SMNVEV (reference sequence). The CDR3 sequence is 14 residues long. V was pared by 5 bases and J by 5 bases, with 8 bases of the junction left unmatched. The CDR3 DNA reads as TGTGCCAGCAGTCCCCCGGGACAGACGTATGGCTACACCTTC. Translated: CASSPPGQTYGYTF.

This clone has more than one count but fewer than ten. The chain links TRBV18 to TRBJ2-6; D may be TRBD1 (6 bases). The CDR3 sequence is 20 residues long. Germline CDR1 reads KGHSH; CDR2 reads LQKENI. The ends were cut back, 4 bases at V and 0 bases at J, with 22 bases in the middle. CDR3 in DNA: TGTGCCAGCTCACTCCCGGGCGAACAGGGACGGTTCTCTGGGGCCAACGTCCTGACTTTC. Translated, it gives CASSLPGEQGRFSGANVLTF. Variable domain in full (rest from reference TRBV18 and TRBJ2-6): NAGVMQNPRHLVRRRGQEARLRCSPMKGHSHVYWYRQLPEEGLKFMVYLQKENIIDESGMPKERFSAEFPKEGPSILRIQQVVRGDSAAYFCASSLPGEQGRFSGANVLTFGAGSRLTVL.

This rearrangement joins TRBV27 to TRBJ1-6; D unclear. Trimming stripped 6 bases from V and 3 bases from J, with 12 bases between. CDR3 size: 15 residues. Germline CDR1 is MNHEY and CDR2 is SMNVEV (reference sequence). The CDR3 DNA reads TGTGCCAGCAGAACGGAGACCTTCTATAATTCACCCCTCCACTTT. Translation gives CASRTETFYNSPLHF.

The chain is built from TRBV9 and TRBJ1-5; D is unresolved. The length of the CDR3 is 14 residues. Germline V CDR1 and CDR2: SGDLS, YYNGEE. Between the trimmed V and J ends, which lost 3 bases and 0 bases, there was a span of 7 bases. The CDR3 reads CASSGGPSNQPQHF. CDR3 sequence (DNA): TGTGCCAGCAGCGGGGGTCCTAGCAATCAGCCCCAGCATTTT.

This clone has just a few counts. The chain carries TRBV25-1 and TRBJ1-2, with 7 bases that match TRBD1. The CDR3 extends over 14 amino acids. J gave up 7 bases and V 2 bases, and 7 bases lay outside the gene matches. The germline CDR1 and CDR2 sequences are MGHDK and SYGVNS. CDR3 nucleotide sequence: TGTGCCAGCAGTGAAGGGGGACGACAGGGTGGCTACACCTTC. Its translation: CASSEGGRQGGYTF.

This clone occurred a few times. Here the CDR3 reads CASRDRGRSSYEQYF. Here the CDR3 DNA reads TGTGCCAGTCGAGACAGGGGACGGAGCTCCTACGAGCAGTACTTC. The rearrangement links TRBV19 to TRBJ2-7; 8 bases line up with TRBD1. The length of the CDR3 is 15 residues. The V gene's germline CDR1 is LNHDA and CDR2 SQIVND (reference sequence). Unmatched junction bases numbered 9, after V lost 8 bases and J lost 0 bases.

This clone was recorded a few times. V is TRBV2 and J is TRBJ1-5; no definite D call. V was shortened by 7 bases and J by 2 bases, with 12 bases between the two germline ends. This CDR3 is built from 14 residues. CDR1 is SNHLY and CDR2 is FYNNEI in the germline V gene. The DNA for the CDR3 is TGTGCCAGCAACTCTGGGCAGCGCAATCAGCCCCAGCATTTT. Translated, it gives CASNSGQRNQPQHF.

This clone was seen a few times. The chain has TRBV10-1 and TRBJ2-2; tentatively, D is TRBD1 or TRBD2 (5 bases each). The CDR3 totals 13 residues. V lost 6 bases and J 4 bases, leaving 9 bases between the germline ends. Germline-derived CDR1 and CDR2 are WNHNN and SYGVQD (reference sequence). The CDR3 nucleotides are TGCGCCAGCAGGGGGACGGCCACCGGGGAGCTGTTTTTT. Protein: CASRGTATGELFF.

The CDR3 DNA sequence: TGTGCCAGCAGCTTGGGAGAGCGGACGGAAGCTTTCTTT. Its translation: CASSLGERTEAFF. The chain recombines TRBV5-4 with TRBJ1-1; no definite D call. Germline CDR1 SGHNT, CDR2 YYREEE (reference sequence). Trimming removed 0 bases from V and 8 bases from J, with 11 bases in between. The CDR3 loop spans 13 amino acids.

The V and J genes are TRBV4-1 and TRBJ2-7; D is perhaps TRBD1 (5 bases). Germline CDR1 and CDR2: MGHRA and YSYEKL. This CDR3 contains 15 residues. Trimming pared 5 bases from V and 3 bases from J, leaving 17 bases between. CDR3 nucleotides: TGCGCCAGCAGCACCACTTCGACAGAATACTACGAGCAGTACTTC. The encoded protein is CASSTTSTEYYEQYF.

This clone was counted a few times. The chain links TRBV10-3 to TRBJ1-6; D perhaps matches TRBD1 (5 bases). V was shortened by 1 base and J by 6 bases, with 7 bases between the two germline ends. CDR1 is ENHRY, CDR2 SYGVKD, per germline. The CDR3 contains 14 residues. The CDR3 DNA sequence: TGTGCCATCAGTGAGTTTGGGGGTAATTCACCCCTCCACTTT. Its protein is CAISEFGGNSPLHF.

This rearrangement joins TRBV4-1 to TRBJ1-2; possibly TRBD1 for D (6 bases). Trimming took 3 bases from V and 1 from J, leaving 9 bases between them. The germline V gene has CDR1 MGHRA and CDR2 YSYEKL. CDR3 length: 14 residues. CDR3 bases: TGCGCCAGCAGCCACCCGGGACATAACTATGGCTACACCTTC. Amino acids: CASSHPGHNYGYTF.

The chain recombines TRBV29-1 with TRBJ2-6; 9 bases line up with TRBD1. Germline CDR1 SQVTM, CDR2 ANQGSEA. V lost 6 bases to trimming and J lost 3 bases; unmatched junction nucleotides: 6. The CDR3 length is 15 residues. This CDR3 reads CSVTGQGRGANVLTF. The CDR3 coding sequence is TGCAGCGTCACGGGACAGGGTCGTGGGGCCAACGTCCTGACTTTC.

This chain uses TRBV29-1 with TRBJ2-5, with D uncertain. This CDR3 is built from 11 residues. The germline CDR1 and CDR2 sequences are SQVTM and ANQGSEA. V lost 8 bases and J lost 1, with 8 bases in between. CDR3 DNA sequence: TGCAGCCACCAGCGCCAAGAGACCCAGTACTTC. This translates into CSHQRQETQYF. Together with reference TRBV29-1 and TRBJ2-5, the CDR3 gives the full variable domain: SAVISQKPSRDICQRGTSLTIQCQVDSQVTMMFWYRQQPGQSLTLIATANQGSEATYESGFVIDKFPISRPNLTFSTLTVSNMSPEDSSIYLCSHQRQETQYFGPGTRLLVL.

The chain recombines TRBV15 with TRBJ2-5; 8 positions agree with TRBD1. The CDR3 is 14 amino acids. CDR1 is LNHNV and CDR2 is YYDKDF in the germline V gene (reference sequence). Germline trimming cut 4 bases from V and 3 bases from J; bases unmatched to any gene: 4. The CDR3 nucleotides read TGTGCCACCAGCATAGACAGGGGAAAAGAGACCCAGTACTTC. This translates into CATSIDRGKETQYF.

This chain joins TRBV5-6 and TRBJ2-1; either TRBD1 or TRBD2 may supply D (5 bases each). This CDR3 contains 11 residues. V was shortened by 6 bases and J by 9 bases, with 10 bases between the two germline ends. Per the germline V gene, CDR1 is SGHDT and CDR2 is YYEEEE. The CDR3 bases are TGTGCCAGCACGATTGGGGGTGAGCAGTTCTTC. It codes for CASTIGGEQFF. Full variable domain (remainder filled in from reference TRBV5-6 and TRBJ2-1): DAGVTQSPTHLIKTRGQQVTLRCSPKSGHDTVSWYQQALGQGPQFIFQYYEEEERQRGNFPDRFSGHQFPNYSSELNVNALLLGDSALYLCASTIGGEQFFGPGTRLTVL.

CDR3: CASSPRGGLSYNEQFF. Written as DNA, the CDR3 is TGTGCCAGCAGCCCGCGCGGGGGCCTCTCCTACAATGAGCAGTTCTTC. This sequence joins TRBV5-4 and TRBJ2-1; D may be TRBD2 (7 bases). Trimming stripped 4 bases from V and 0 bases from J, with 14 bases between. The germline V gene has CDR1 SGHNT and CDR2 YYREEE (reference sequence). CDR3 length equals 16 residues.